Listed below are T cell receptor beta chains from one sample, sequenced in a study of blood T cell repertoires in COVID-19. TCRdb's copy holds only in-frame clones and misses some; the assay was immunoSEQ multiplex PCR. The table lists more than 95,000 clones, approximately 81% of them singletons, with around a third in the top ten. Material for sequencing was peripheral blood. All receptors derive from a man aged 35 to 55 with active or convalescent COVID-19. Each CDR3 is given with its conserved first and last residue. The D gene is left open where the match is weak. Size tells how often a clone was seen (once, few, many) or the class of an expanded clone, and some rows leave it out.

CDR3 DNA	CDR3 protein	V gene	D gene	clone size	J gene
TGTGCCAGCAGTCCCGGGACAGGGGGCTTGCCCCAGCATTTT	CASSPGTGGLPQHF	TRBV27	TRBD1	NA	TRBJ1-5
TGTGCCAGCAGTTACTCGAGGGGGGGTGGAAACACCATATATTTT	CASSYSRGGGNTIYF	TRBV6-5	NA	NA	TRBJ1-3
TGTGCCAGCAGCTTGGAAACCGGGTTTAGCACTGAAGCTTTCTTT	CASSLETGFSTEAFF	TRBV5-5	NA	NA	TRBJ1-1
TGCGCCAGCAGCTTGGCCGGGAGGGGCACAGATACGCAGTATTTT	CASSLAGRGTDTQYF	TRBV5-1	TRBD2	NA	TRBJ2-3
TGTGCTAGTGGTACCTCCGGGCCAAGCGGTATTTCAAATGAGCAGTTCTTC	CASGTSGPSGISNEQFF	TRBV12-5	NA	NA	TRBJ2-1
TGTGCCAGCAGTGCCCCAGGGGGGCCCTACGAGCAGTACTTC	CASSAPGGPYEQYF	TRBV28	NA	NA	TRBJ2-7
TGTGCCAGCAGTCAAGGCCAGGGTACGACCCAGTACTTC	CASSQGQGTTQYF	TRBV5-6	NA	NA	TRBJ2-5
TGCAGCGCCACCTCCGGGGGGTCGAACACTGAAGCTTTCTTT	CSATSGGSNTEAFF	TRBV29-1	NA	NA	TRBJ1-1
TGCGCCAGCAGCTTGGGACAGGGATACGAAAAACTGTTTTTT	CASSLGQGYEKLFF	TRBV5-1	TRBD1	NA	TRBJ1-4
TGTGCCAGCAGTTTAGGAGGGAGAATGGGCTACACCTTC	CASSLGGRMGYTF	TRBV28	NA	NA	TRBJ1-2
TGTGCCTGGATCGGACAGACTAATTCACCCCTCCACTTT	CAWIGQTNSPLHF	TRBV30	NA	NA	TRBJ1-6
TGTGCCAGCAGGACAGGGTCCCAGGAGACCCAGTACTTC	CASRTGSQETQYF	TRBV28	TRBD1	few	TRBJ2-5
TGTGCCAGTAGCAGAGGACAGGGGAGCTTCTACAATGAGCAGTTCTTC	CASSRGQGSFYNEQFF	TRBV19	TRBD1	NA	TRBJ2-1
TGTGCCAGCAGTCAAGGGGTCGGGGTTTCAGGCGAGCAGTACTTC	CASSQGVGVSGEQYF	TRBV2	NA	NA	TRBJ2-7
TGCGCCAGCAGCCAGCTCGGGACAGGGGGCCACGAGCAGTACTTC	CASSQLGTGGHEQYF	TRBV4-3	TRBD1	NA	TRBJ2-7
TGCGCCAGCAGCTTGACAGGGGGCAACACTGAAGCTTTCTTT	CASSLTGGNTEAFF	TRBV5-1	TRBD1	once	TRBJ1-1
TGTGCCAGCAGTTTGGAGGCAGGGGATAAAGGAAACACCATATATTTT	CASSLEAGDKGNTIYF	TRBV6-6	NA	NA	TRBJ1-3
TGTGCCAGCAGTTACGGCGGGGTTGGAAGCTATGGCTACACCTTC	CASSYGGVGSYGYTF	TRBV6-5	NA	NA	TRBJ1-2
TGTGCCAGCAGCTTAGACAGGTCCTACGAGCAGTACTTC	CASSLDRSYEQYF	TRBV11-2	NA	NA	TRBJ2-7
TGTGCCAGCACCCCAAGTACAGGGAACTATGGCTACACCTTC	CASTPSTGNYGYTF	TRBV3-1/TRBV3-2	NA	NA	TRBJ1-2
TGTGCCAGCAGTCCGAAAGCGGGAGGGGCCACCGGGGAGCTGTTTTTT	CASSPKAGGATGELFF	TRBV11-2	TRBD2	NA	TRBJ2-2
TGTGCCAGCAGTCCCCTAACGAGCGATGGCTACACCTTC	CASSPLTSDGYTF	TRBV27	NA	NA	TRBJ1-2
TGTGCCACCAGCGACAGGACAGGGCGGAACACCGGGGAGCTGTTTTTT	CATSDRTGRNTGELFF	TRBV15	TRBD1	NA	TRBJ2-2
TGTGCCAGCAGCTTAGGTGCTAGCGGGAGGGCGGGTGAGCAGTTCTTC	CASSLGASGRAGEQFF	TRBV7-2	TRBD2	NA	TRBJ2-1
TGTGCCAGCAGTTTGTTCATACAGGGGGCGGTCTATGGCTACACCTTC	CASSLFIQGAVYGYTF	TRBV28	TRBD1	NA	TRBJ1-2
TGTGCCAGCATTAAGGGTCCAGGGTACGAGCAGTACTTC	CASIKGPGYEQYF	TRBV2	NA	NA	TRBJ2-7
TGTGCCAGCAGCTACAGGGGGCCGTCCTCGAACTCCTACGAGCAGTACTTC	CASSYRGPSSNSYEQYF	TRBV2	TRBD1	NA	TRBJ2-7
TGCGCCAGCAGCCAAGTTGCGGGGAGCTCCTACAATGAGCAGTTCTTC	CASSQVAGSSYNEQFF	TRBV4-1	NA	NA	TRBJ2-1
TGCGCCAGCAGCCAAGGTGGACAGGGCAACTATGGCTACACCTTC	CASSQGGQGNYGYTF	TRBV4-1	TRBD1	NA	TRBJ1-2
TGCAGCGTTGTTGAAGCGCGGGGGGGGGACAGGAGCAATCAGCCCCAGCATTTT	CSVVEARGGDRSNQPQHF	TRBV29-1	TRBD1	few	TRBJ1-5
TGCAGCGTTGCCAATCCGGAGCGGAACTACGAGCAGTACTTC	CSVANPERNYEQYF	TRBV29-1	NA	NA	TRBJ2-7
TGTGCCAGCAGTGACTTTGGGGGGATAAGTATAAATGGCTACACCTTC	CASSDFGGISINGYTF	TRBV6-4	NA	NA	TRBJ1-2
TGTGCCAGCAGCGTAGTAGCGGGAGTTTTAGAGACCCAGTACTTC	CASSVVAGVLETQYF	TRBV9	TRBD2	NA	TRBJ2-5
TGTGCCAGCAGTTTGGGGACACCGCCTGGAAACACCATATATTTT	CASSLGTPPGNTIYF	TRBV28	NA	NA	TRBJ1-3
TGTGCCAGTAGTATCTCGGCCTCCCGGGGCAATCAGCCCCAGCATTTT	CASSISASRGNQPQHF	TRBV19	NA	few	TRBJ1-5
TGTGCCAGCAGTTTTTTTTCTCCACCGGGACAGGGGGACGAGCAGTACTTC	CASSFFSPPGQGDEQYF	TRBV27	TRBD1	once	TRBJ2-7
TGTGCCAGCAGTGATGACACCCTTAGCACAGATACGCAGTATTTT	CASSDDTLSTDTQYF	TRBV6-1	NA	NA	TRBJ2-3
TGTGCCAGCAGCCTCGGACTGAATTCACCCCTCCACTTT	CASSLGLNSPLHF	TRBV6-5	NA	NA	TRBJ1-6
TGTGCCAGCAGTTCCCGGGGAGAAGGGCATCAGCCCCAGCATTTT	CASSSRGEGHQPQHF	TRBV28	NA	NA	TRBJ1-5
TGCGCCAGCAGCTTGGAGACAGGGCTGATCGGTCTAGCCACCTTC	CASSLETGLIGLATF	TRBV5-1	TRBD1	NA	TRBJ1-2
TGCAGCGTTGAAGGCCAGGGGCCCTACGAGCAGTACTTC	CSVEGQGPYEQYF	TRBV29-1	NA	NA	TRBJ2-7
TGTGCCAGTAGTATTGCCACGGGACACTACACAGATACGCAGTATTTT	CASSIATGHYTDTQYF	TRBV19	NA	NA	TRBJ2-3